The following is a TCR beta chain sequence with its context. As yet, its antigen is unknown. Germline V gene sequence: CDR1 LGHNA, CDR2 YSLEER. This CDR3 is built from 17 residues. Trimming at V came to 0 bases and at J to 6 bases, leaving 9 bases not matched to a gene. Use of 60 Vbeta and 13 Jbeta primers characterized the PCR. The method was immunoSEQ multiplex PCR; TCRdb's version includes in-frame clones alone and lacks a portion of them. The sample lists about 110,000 clones; around 80% were seen once. This specimen belongs to a study of cytomegalovirus exposure and HLA in healthy donors. Across the study: Of the donors genotyped, some 400 in all, 65% to 90% fell in the Caucasian-associated ancestry cluster.

Study-level findings and limits: Earlier findings revealed that most TCR beta V segments proved productive either about 87% or about 30% of the time. A link between a missense DCLRE1C variant and TCR beta V- and J-gene trimming emerged from a later analysis. Cytomegalovirus-associated status was assigned to approximately 160 TCR beta chains.

This receptor was identified in a male donor in good health and CMV-seronegative. The sample was PBMCs. This chain uses TRBV4-3 with TRBJ2-3; 10 bases align to TRBD2. This CDR3 is CASSQDSGRPRGDTQYF. In DNA, the CDR3 is TGCGCCAGCAGCCAAGATAGCGGGAGGCCCCGTGGGGATACGCAGTATTTT.